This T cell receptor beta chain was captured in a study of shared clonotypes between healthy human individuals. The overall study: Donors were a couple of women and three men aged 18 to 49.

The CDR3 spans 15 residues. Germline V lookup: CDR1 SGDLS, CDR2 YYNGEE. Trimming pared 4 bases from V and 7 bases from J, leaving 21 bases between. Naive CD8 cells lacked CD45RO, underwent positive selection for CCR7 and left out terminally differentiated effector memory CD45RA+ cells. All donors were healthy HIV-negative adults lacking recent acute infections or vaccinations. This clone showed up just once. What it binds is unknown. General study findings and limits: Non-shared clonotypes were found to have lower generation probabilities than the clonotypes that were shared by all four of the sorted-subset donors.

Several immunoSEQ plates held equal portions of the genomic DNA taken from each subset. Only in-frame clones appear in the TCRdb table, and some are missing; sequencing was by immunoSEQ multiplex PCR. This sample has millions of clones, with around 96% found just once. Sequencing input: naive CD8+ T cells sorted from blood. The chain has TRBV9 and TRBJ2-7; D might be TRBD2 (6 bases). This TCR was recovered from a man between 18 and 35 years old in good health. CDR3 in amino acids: CASSPYSHPGGEQYF. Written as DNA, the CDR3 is TGTGCCAGCAGCCCCTATTCCCACCCCGGGGGTGAGCAGTACTTC.